The entry below gives a single T cell receptor (beta chain) sequence along with its context. Its matching antigen is unknown. Sequencing used immunoSEQ multiplex PCR; TCRdb keeps in-frame clones, though not all of them. Of 100,000 to 150,000 clones in the sample, roughly four fifths were seen once. This record belongs to a study of radiation and T cells in renal cell carcinoma. Across the study: Nephrectomy followed 15 Gy stereotactic body radiation by 4 weeks. General study findings and limits: In blood, top tumor clones expanded by 2 weeks, shrinking by 4.

V lost 1 base, J lost 3 bases, and 6 bases lay in between. This CDR3 has 13 amino acids. CDR1 and CDR2 from the germline V gene are PRHDT and FYEKMQ (reference sequence). Time point indicated: blood 2 weeks post-SBRT. Treatment indicated: 15 Gy SBRT to primary tumor, nephrectomy 4 weeks later. Radiation-treated patients gave blood at baseline, week 2 and week 4. The chain combines TRBV13 with TRBJ2-5; D unclear. The TCR was taken from a man over 45 with renal cell carcinoma. The sequencing used blood, collected from a patient whose treatment included radiotherapy and nephrectomy. The CDR3 nucleotides are TGTGCCAGCAGCTTAGTCTCAGAAGAGACCCAGTACTTC. It specifies CASSLVSEETQYF.